The 23 T cell receptor beta chains given below trace back to one sample, sequenced in a study of cytomegalovirus exposure and HLA in healthy donors. Researchers ran the PCR with 60 Vbeta and 13 Jbeta primers. Sequenced by immunoSEQ multiplex PCR; TCRdb stores in-frame clones only, minus some. The table shows roughly 70,000 clones, with roughly 72% occurring only once. Material for sequencing was PBMCs. The receptors were sampled from a man aged 50-60 years in good health and CMV-seronegative.

V usage is TRBV28 and J usage is TRBJ1-1; 7 bases are a match to TRBD1. Trimming removed 5 bases from V and 1 base from J; junction bases left unmatched: 10. Per germline, CDR1 MDHEN and CDR2 SYDVKM. The CDR3 loop spans 16 amino acids. The CDR3 spells CASSLRDSLSNTEAFF. CDR3 bases: TGTGCCAGCAGTCTCCGGGACAGCCTTTCGAACACTGAAGCTTTCTTT.

The V gene is TRBV30, the J gene TRBJ1-2, with TRBD1 identical over 8 bases. Per the germline V gene, CDR1 is GTSNPN and CDR2 is SVGIG (reference sequence). The junction had 8 bases not matched to a gene; V was cut back by 0 bases and J by 5 bases. This CDR3 is 15 amino acids long. The CDR3 nucleotides read TGTGCCTGGAGTGTGGTTGACAGGGGAAGGTATGGCTACACCTTC. It translates to CAWSVVDRGRYGYTF.

The V call is TRBV7-2, the J call TRBJ1-4; D is ambiguous. The CDR3 is 15 amino acids. Germline lookup yields CDR1 SGHTA and CDR2 FQGNSA. The ends were cut back, 4 bases at V and 8 bases at J, with 17 bases in the middle. CDR3 bases: TGTGCCAGCAGCTCGCCCGGGCTGGGCGGGGAAAAACTGTTTTTT. This gives the protein CASSSPGLGGEKLFF.

The chain employs TRBV2 and TRBJ1-2; a weak D match, TRBD1 (6 bases). The CDR3 has 14 residues. V was clipped by 9 bases and J by 11 bases, with 25 bases between them. CDR1 and CDR2 (germline): SNHLY, FYNNEI. The CDR3: CARTSGTTERGYTF. The CDR3 DNA is TGTGCCAGAACGTCCGGGACGACCGAGAGGGGGTACACCTTC.

The gene calls are TRBV18 and TRBJ2-7, with 7 bases identical to TRBD2. The CDR3 runs to 15 residues. CDR1 KGHSH and CDR2 LQKENI come from the germline V gene. The V and J ends lost 3 bases and 5 bases, in that order; junction bases with no gene match: 10. The CDR3 coding sequence is TGTGCCAGCTCACCTACTAGAGCGGGGTCGCACGAGCAGTACTTC. It encodes CASSPTRAGSHEQYF.

DNA of the CDR3: TGTGCCAGCAGGGACAGACAGGGGGATGGTTCACCCCTCCACTTT. Its protein is CASRDRQGDGSPLHF. The chain employs TRBV2 and TRBJ1-6, with 9 positions matching TRBD1. The CDR3 spans 15 residues. The germline V gene has CDR1 SNHLY and CDR2 FYNNEI. J gave up 9 bases and V 6 bases, and 9 bases lay outside the gene matches. The full variable domain, completed using reference TRBV2 and TRBJ1-6, is EPEVTQTPSHQVTQMGQEVILRCVPISNHLYFYWYRQILGQKVEFLVSFYNNEISEKSEIFDDQFSVERPDGSNFTLKIRSTKLEDSAMYFCASRDRQGDGSPLHFGNGTRLTVT.

CDR3 DNA: TGTGCCAGCAGTTACGCCAGACAGGAGACCCAGTACTTC. Translating gives CASSYARQETQYF. V and J are TRBV6-5 and TRBJ2-5, with D possibly TRBD1 on 5 matching bases. The CDR3 has 13 residues. The germline CDR1 and CDR2 sequences are MNHEY and SVGAGI. V shed 2 bases and J shed 5 bases, with 9 bases lying between them.

The chain uses TRBV28 and TRBJ2-1; TRBD1 matches 7 bases. The J segment lost 6 bases and the V segment lost 2 bases, leaving 7 bases of the junction unmatched. The CDR3 covers 15 residues. Germline V gene data show CDR1 as MDHEN and CDR2 as SYDVKM. CDR3 region: CASSLRGGSPNEQFF. CDR3 bases: TGTGCCAGCAGTTTACGAGGGGGCTCCCCCAATGAGCAGTTCTTC.

The gene calls are TRBV7-2 and TRBJ1-1; D is unresolved. CDR1 and CDR2 (germline): SGHTA, FQGNSA. The CDR3 is 14 residues long. Trimming removed 1 base at V and 5 bases at J, with 11 bases between. The CDR3 nucleotides are TGTGCCAGCAGCTTAGAGACTGGGAGAACTGAAGCTTTCTTT. This sequence encodes CASSLETGRTEAFF.

The chain joins TRBV11-2 to TRBJ2-5; D might be TRBD2 (6 bases). CDR3 length equals 13 residues. Germline CDR1 SGHAT, CDR2 FQNNGV. Trimming shortened V by 4 bases and J by 3 bases, and 9 bases separated the two germline ends. The CDR3: CASSSGLKETQYF. CDR3 bases: TGTGCCAGCAGCTCGGGACTTAAAGAGACCCAGTACTTC.

The rearrangement uses TRBV4-3 and TRBJ2-7; tentatively, D is TRBD2 (5 bases). There are 12 residues in the CDR3. Germline lookup yields CDR1 LGHNA and CDR2 YSLEER. Trimming stripped 2 bases from V and 4 bases from J, with 6 bases between. The CDR3 bases are TGCGCCAGCAGCCAAACGGGATACGAGCAGTACTTC. Translating gives CASSQTGYEQYF.

The V call is TRBV7-2, the J call TRBJ2-3; TRBD2 agrees at 9 bases. V lost 1 base, J lost 2 bases, and 7 bases stayed unmatched. This CDR3 has 17 amino acids. Germline assignment: CDR1 SGHTA and CDR2 FQGNSA. The CDR3 nucleotides are TGTGCCAGCAGCTTAGGGCTAGCGGGGCCCAACACAGATACGCAGTATTTT. It translates to CASSLGLAGPNTDTQYF.

The chain has TRBV18 and TRBJ1-4, with D maybe TRBD1 (6 bases). The CDR3 has 16 amino acids. Germline values: CDR1 KGHSH, CDR2 LQKENI. Trimming removed 5 bases from V and 3 bases from J, with 16 bases in between. This chain's CDR3 is CASSLGAWGANEKLFF. The CDR3 DNA reads as TGTGCCAGCTCATTGGGGGCCTGGGGAGCTAATGAAAAACTGTTTTTT.

The V call is TRBV4-1, the J call TRBJ1-2, with TRBD1 identical over 11 bases. Germline CDR1 reads MGHRA; CDR2 reads YSYEKL. This CDR3 spans 17 amino acids. With 2 bases clipped from V and 2 bases from J, the junction kept 7 bases outside the gene matches. The CDR3 DNA reads TGCGCCAGCAGCCAACCAGGACAGGGGGCGCGGAACTATGGCTACACCTTC. It specifies CASSQPGQGARNYGYTF.

V and J are TRBV5-1 and TRBJ1-5; D might be TRBD1 (5 bases). This CDR3 contains 15 residues. The ends were cut back, 0 bases at V and 1 base at J, with 8 bases in the middle. Per germline, CDR1 SGHRS and CDR2 YFSETQ. The CDR3 is CASSLEAGSNQPQHF. The CDR3 nucleotides are TGCGCCAGCAGCTTGGAGGCAGGGAGCAATCAGCCCCAGCATTTT.

The chain has TRBV28 and TRBJ1-5, with 8 nucleotides matching TRBD1. The CDR3 consists of 16 residues. Per germline, CDR1 MDHEN and CDR2 SYDVKM. J gave up 1 base and V 7 bases, and 9 bases lay outside the gene matches. The CDR3 spells CASTQGRQGSNQPQHF. CDR3 DNA sequence: TGTGCCAGCACCCAGGGCCGACAGGGGAGCAATCAGCCCCAGCATTTT.

This sequence joins TRBV13 and TRBJ2-1, with 8 bases aligning to TRBD2. Looked up from germline, CDR1 is PRHDT and CDR2 is FYEKMQ (reference sequence). Trimming took 4 bases from V and 5 from J; bases not matched to a gene: 10. The CDR3 is 16 residues long. The CDR3 is CASSWGASGPHNEQFF. In nucleotides, the CDR3 is TGTGCCAGCAGCTGGGGGGCTAGCGGGCCCCACAATGAGCAGTTCTTC. Full variable domain (outside the CDR3, taken from reference TRBV13 and TRBJ2-1): AAGVIQSPRHLIKEKRETATLKCYPIPRHDTVYWYQQGPGQDPQFLISFYEKMQSDKGSIPDRFSAQQFSDYHSELNMSSLELGDSALYFCASSWGASGPHNEQFFGPGTRLTVL.

This clone was seen only a few times. The rearrangement links TRBV7-2 to TRBJ1-4; D is ambiguous. The CDR3 spans 13 residues. V was trimmed by 1 base and J by 6 bases, leaving 6 bases between them. CDR1 and CDR2 (germline): SGHTA, FQGNSA. The CDR3 region has the DNA TGTGCCAGCAGCTTAGTTGCAGATGAAAAACTGTTTTTT. It translates to CASSLVADEKLFF.

DNA of the CDR3: TGTGCCAGCAGCTTCCGCACTGACACTGAAGCTTTCTTT. Protein: CASSFRTDTEAFF. The rearrangement links TRBV27 to TRBJ1-1, with D unclear. The germline CDR1 and CDR2 sequences are MNHEY and SMNVEV (reference sequence). Trimming took off 6 bases at V and 3 bases at J, with 11 bases between the two ends. The CDR3 runs to 13 residues.

The V gene is TRBV5-1, the J gene TRBJ2-2; 7 positions agree with TRBD1. The germline gives CDR1 SGHRS, CDR2 YFSETQ. The junction had 3 bases not matched to a gene; V was cut back by 6 bases and J by 1 base. This CDR3 contains 14 residues. The CDR3 region is CASTGTENTGELFF. CDR3 DNA sequence: TGCGCCAGCACCGGGACAGAGAACACCGGGGAGCTGTTTTTT.

V gene TRBV30 combines with J gene TRBJ1-6; the D gene is possibly TRBD1 (6 bases). The V end lost 4 bases, the J end lost 7 bases, and 11 bases lay between the germline ends. The CDR3 length is 13 residues. Germline CDR1 is GTSNPN and CDR2 is SVGIG (reference sequence). CDR3 DNA sequence: TGTGCCTGGATCAGGGGCAAGAATTCACCCCTCCACTTT. Encoded protein: CAWIRGKNSPLHF.

The chain couples TRBV19 to TRBJ1-1; perhaps TRBD1 as D (5 bases). Germline assignment: CDR1 LNHDA and CDR2 SQIVND (reference sequence). Deletions cut 5 bases from V and 2 bases from J, with 9 bases between. CDR3 length equals 13 residues. The CDR3 DNA is TGTGCCAGTAGTCGACAGAGAAACACTGAAGCTTTCTTT. The encoded protein is CASSRQRNTEAFF.

The V gene is TRBV5-6, the J gene TRBJ2-7, with D possibly being TRBD2 (5 bases). Germline V CDR1 and CDR2: SGHDT, YYEEEE. The CDR3 extends over 18 amino acids. Trimming took 6 bases from V and 1 from J, leaving 26 bases between them. The CDR3 DNA is TGTGCCAGCACCCAGACCGGCGGAGCGAAGGGAGCATCCTACGAGCAGTACTTC. It codes for CASTQTGGAKGASYEQYF.